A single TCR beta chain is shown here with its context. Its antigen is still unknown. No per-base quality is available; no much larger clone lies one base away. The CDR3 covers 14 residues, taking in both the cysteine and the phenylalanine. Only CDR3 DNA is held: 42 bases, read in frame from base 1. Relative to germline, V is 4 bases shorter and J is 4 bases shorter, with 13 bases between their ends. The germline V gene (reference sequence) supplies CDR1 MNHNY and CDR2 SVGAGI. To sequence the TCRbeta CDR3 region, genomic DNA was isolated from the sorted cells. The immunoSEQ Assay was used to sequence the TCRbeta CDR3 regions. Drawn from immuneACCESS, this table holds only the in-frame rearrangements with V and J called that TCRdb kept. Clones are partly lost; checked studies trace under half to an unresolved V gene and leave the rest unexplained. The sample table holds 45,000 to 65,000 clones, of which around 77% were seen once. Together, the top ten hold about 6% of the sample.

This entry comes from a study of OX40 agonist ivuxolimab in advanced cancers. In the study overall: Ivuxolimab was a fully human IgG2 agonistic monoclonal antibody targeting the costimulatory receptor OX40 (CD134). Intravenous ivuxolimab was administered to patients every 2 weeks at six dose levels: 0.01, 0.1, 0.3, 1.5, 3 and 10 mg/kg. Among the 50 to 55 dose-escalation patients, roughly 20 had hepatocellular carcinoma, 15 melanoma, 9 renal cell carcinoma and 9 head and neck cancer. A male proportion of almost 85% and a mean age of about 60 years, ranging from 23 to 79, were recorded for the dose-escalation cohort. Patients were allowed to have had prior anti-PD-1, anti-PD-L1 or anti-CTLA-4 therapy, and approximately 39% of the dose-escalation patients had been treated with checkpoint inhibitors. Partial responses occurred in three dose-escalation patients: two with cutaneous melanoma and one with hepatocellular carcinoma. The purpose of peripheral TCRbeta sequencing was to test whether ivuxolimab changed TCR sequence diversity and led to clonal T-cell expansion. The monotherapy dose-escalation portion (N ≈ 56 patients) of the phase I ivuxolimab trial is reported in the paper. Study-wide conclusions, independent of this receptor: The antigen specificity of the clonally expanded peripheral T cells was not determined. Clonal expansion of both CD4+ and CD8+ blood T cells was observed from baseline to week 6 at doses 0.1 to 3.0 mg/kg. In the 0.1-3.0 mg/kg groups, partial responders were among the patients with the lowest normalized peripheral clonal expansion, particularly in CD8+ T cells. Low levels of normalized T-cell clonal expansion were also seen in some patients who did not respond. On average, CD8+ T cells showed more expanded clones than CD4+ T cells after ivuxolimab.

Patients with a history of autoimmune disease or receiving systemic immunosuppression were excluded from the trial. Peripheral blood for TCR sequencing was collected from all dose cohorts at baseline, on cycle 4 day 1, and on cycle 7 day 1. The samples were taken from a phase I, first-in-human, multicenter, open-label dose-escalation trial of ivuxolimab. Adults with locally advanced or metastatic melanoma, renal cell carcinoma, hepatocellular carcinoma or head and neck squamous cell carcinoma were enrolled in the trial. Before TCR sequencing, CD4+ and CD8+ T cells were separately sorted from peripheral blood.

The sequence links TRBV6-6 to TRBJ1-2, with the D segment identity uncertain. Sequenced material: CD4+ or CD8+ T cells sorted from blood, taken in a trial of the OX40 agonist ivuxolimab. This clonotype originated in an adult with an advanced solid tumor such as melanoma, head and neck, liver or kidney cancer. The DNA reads TGTGCCAGCAGTTTAGGAGACCCTGGCTATGGCTACACCTTC. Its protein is CASSLGDPGYGYTF.